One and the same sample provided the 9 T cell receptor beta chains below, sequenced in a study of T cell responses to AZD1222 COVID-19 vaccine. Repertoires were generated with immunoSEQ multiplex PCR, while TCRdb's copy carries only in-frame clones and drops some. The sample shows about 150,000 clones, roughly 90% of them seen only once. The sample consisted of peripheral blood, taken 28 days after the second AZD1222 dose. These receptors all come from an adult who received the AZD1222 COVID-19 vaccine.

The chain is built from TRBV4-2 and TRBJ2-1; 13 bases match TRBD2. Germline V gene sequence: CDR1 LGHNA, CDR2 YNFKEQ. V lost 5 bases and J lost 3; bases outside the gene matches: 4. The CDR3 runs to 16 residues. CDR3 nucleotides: TGTGCCAGCAGCTACGGGACTAGCGGGGTCTACAATGAGCAGTTCTTC. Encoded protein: CASSYGTSGVYNEQFF.

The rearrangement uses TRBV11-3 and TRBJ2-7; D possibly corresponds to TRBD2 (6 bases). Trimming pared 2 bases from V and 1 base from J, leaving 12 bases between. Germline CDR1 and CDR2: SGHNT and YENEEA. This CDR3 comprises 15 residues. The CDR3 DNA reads TGTGCCAGCAGCTTAAGGGGAGGTTTATCCTACGAGCAGTACTTC. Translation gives CASSLRGGLSYEQYF.

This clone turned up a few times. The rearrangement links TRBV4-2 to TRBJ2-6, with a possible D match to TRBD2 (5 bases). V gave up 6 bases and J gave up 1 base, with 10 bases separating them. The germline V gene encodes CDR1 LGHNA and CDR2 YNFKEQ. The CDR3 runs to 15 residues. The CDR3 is CASRRESSGANVLTF. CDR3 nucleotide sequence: TGTGCCAGCAGACGGGAATCTTCTGGGGCCAACGTCCTGACTTTC.

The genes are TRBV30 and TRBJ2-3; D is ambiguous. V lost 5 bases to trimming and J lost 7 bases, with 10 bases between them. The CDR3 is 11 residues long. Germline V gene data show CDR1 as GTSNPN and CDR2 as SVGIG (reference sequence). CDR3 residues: CAWGQANTQYF. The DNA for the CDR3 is TGTGCCTGGGGGCAGGCGAATACGCAGTATTTT.

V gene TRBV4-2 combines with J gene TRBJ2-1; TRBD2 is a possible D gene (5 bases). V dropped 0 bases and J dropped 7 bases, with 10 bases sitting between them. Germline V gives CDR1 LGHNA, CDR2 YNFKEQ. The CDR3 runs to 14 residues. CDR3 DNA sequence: TGTGCCAGCAGCCAAGAAAGAAGAGGGAATGAGCAGTTCTTC. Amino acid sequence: CASSQERRGNEQFF.

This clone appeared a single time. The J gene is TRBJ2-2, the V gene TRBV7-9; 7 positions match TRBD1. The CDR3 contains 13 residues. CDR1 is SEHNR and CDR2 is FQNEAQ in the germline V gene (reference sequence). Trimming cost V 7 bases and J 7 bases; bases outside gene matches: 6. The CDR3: CASKAGGIGELFF. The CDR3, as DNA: TGTGCCAGCAAGGCAGGGGGAATCGGGGAGCTGTTTTTT.

The DNA for the CDR3 is TGTGCCTGGGATGCTTTTAACTATGGCTACACCTTC. Its protein is CAWDAFNYGYTF. The V gene is TRBV30, the J gene TRBJ1-2; D call uncertain. CDR1 GTSNPN and CDR2 SVGIG come from the germline V gene (reference sequence). V gave up 5 bases and J gave up 1 base, with 8 bases separating them. The CDR3 consists of 12 residues.

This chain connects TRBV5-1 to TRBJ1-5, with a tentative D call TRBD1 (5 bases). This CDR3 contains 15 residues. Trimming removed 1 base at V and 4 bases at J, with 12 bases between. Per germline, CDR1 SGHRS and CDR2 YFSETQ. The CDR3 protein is CASSLSGGRNQPQHF. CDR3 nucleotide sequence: TGCGCCAGCAGCTTGTCGGGGGGTCGAAATCAGCCCCAGCATTTT.

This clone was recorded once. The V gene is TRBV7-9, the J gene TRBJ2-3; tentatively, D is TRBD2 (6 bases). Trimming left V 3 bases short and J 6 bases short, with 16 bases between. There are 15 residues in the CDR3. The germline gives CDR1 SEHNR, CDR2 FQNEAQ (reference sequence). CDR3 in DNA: TGTGCCAGCAGCTTTGACCATAGCGGATCTGATACGCAGTATTTT. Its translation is CASSFDHSGSDTQYF. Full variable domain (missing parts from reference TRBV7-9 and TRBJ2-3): DTGVSQNPRHKITKRGQNVTFRCDPISEHNRLYWYRQTLGQGPEFLTYFQNEAQLEKSRLLSDRFSAERPKGSFSTLEIQRTEQGDSAMYLCASSFDHSGSDTQYFGPGTRLTVL.